Included here is one TCR beta chain sequence, with context. Distinct nucleotide sequences in the sample also encode this CDR3. Time point: cycle 4 day 1 (C4D1), after five to seven weeks of nivolumab. No patient escaped relapse after autologous stem cell transplantation, and brentuximab vedotin exposure varied. The sample is drawn from a study of PD-1 blockade in classical Hodgkin lymphoma. Trimming took 4 bases from V and 6 from J, leaving 7 bases between them. The length of the CDR3 is 11 residues. The germline gives CDR1 MGHDK, CDR2 SYGVNS. Generated by immunoSEQ multiplex PCR, the TCRdb table keeps only in-frame clones and is missing some. The sample shows tens of thousands of clones, almost 90% of them seen only once.

This receptor was identified in a human donor with classical Hodgkin lymphoma. The material sequenced was peripheral blood mononuclear cells (PBMCs), taken before the fourth cycle of nivolumab. V is TRBV25-1 and J is TRBJ2-7; D is perhaps TRBD2 (5 bases). DNA of the CDR3: TGTGCCAGCAGTGGCGGGCTCGAGCAGTACTTC. It encodes CASSGGLEQYF.